One and the same sample provided the 32 T cell receptor beta chains below, sequenced in a study of OX40 agonist ivuxolimab in advanced cancers. Library prep was done by the immunoSEQ multiplex PCR assay. TCRdb mirrors the immuneACCESS table, restricted to in-frame sequences. Some clones are absent from its copies; in checked studies, under half trace to an unresolved V gene, and the reason for the others is unknown. The sample table shows 55,000 to 65,000 clones, and about 85% are seen once. Clones ranked in the top ten supply around 3.6% of the sample. Material: CD4+ or CD8+ T cells sorted from blood, obtained in a trial of the OX40 agonist ivuxolimab. The origin of the receptors is an adult with an advanced solid tumor such as melanoma, head and neck, liver or kidney cancer.

The V call is TRBV10-3, the J call TRBJ1-6, with D perhaps TRBD1 (6 bases). CDR1 and CDR2 (germline): ENHRY, SYGVKD. The germline V and J ends were trimmed by 8 bases and 8 bases, with 19 bases remaining between them. This CDR3 comprises 15 residues. The CDR3 DNA follows: TGTGCCATCGCCGGAGGGGGGGGAGGGGATTCACCCCTCCACTTT. It specifies CAIAGGGGGDSPLHF.

V and J are TRBV7-2 and TRBJ1-1; unclear D gene. Germline values: CDR1 SGHTA, CDR2 FQGNSA. Trimming shortened V by 8 bases and J by 4 bases, and 11 bases separated the two germline ends. The CDR3 length is 12 residues. CDR3 bases: TGTGCCAGCGGGAGCGGAGGCACTGAAGCTTTCTTT. Translating it yields CASGSGGTEAFF.

This clone was seen more than once but under ten times. The genes are TRBV6-6 and TRBJ1-3; possible D gene TRBD1, 6 bases. CDR3 length equals 16 residues. Trimming removed 7 bases from V and 0 bases from J, with 16 bases in between. Germline V gives CDR1 MNHNY, CDR2 SVGAGI (reference sequence). This CDR3 reads CASNKEGEYSGNTIYF. The CDR3 DNA sequence: TGTGCCAGCAACAAAGAGGGGGAGTACTCTGGAAACACCATATATTTT.

The rearrangement joins TRBV15 to TRBJ1-6, with D tentatively TRBD1 (6 bases). There are 16 residues in the CDR3. CDR1 and CDR2 from the germline V gene are LNHNV and YYDKDF (reference sequence). Trimming removed 0 bases at V and 9 bases at J, with 15 bases between. CDR3: CATSRDLPGVGSPLHF. The CDR3 DNA reads TGTGCCACCAGCAGAGATCTGCCAGGGGTAGGTTCACCCCTCCACTTT.

The chain is built from TRBV4-3 and TRBJ1-1; no firm D call. Looked up from germline, CDR1 is LGHNA and CDR2 is YSLEER. This CDR3 is 15 amino acids long. Trimming shortened V by 9 bases and J by 6 bases, and 23 bases separated the two germline ends. The CDR3 sequence is CARCLLTPAGAEAFF. The CDR3, as DNA: TGCGCCAGGTGCCTACTGACCCCAGCAGGCGCTGAAGCTTTCTTT.

This chain joins TRBV7-9 and TRBJ2-7; 10 bases line up with TRBD1. J gave up 7 bases and V 5 bases, and 11 bases lay outside the gene matches. This CDR3 region has 15 residues. Germline lookup yields CDR1 SEHNR and CDR2 FQNEAQ (reference sequence). The DNA of the CDR3 is TGTGCCAGCAGCCCTGACAGGGGGCTTCGGGAGGAGCAGTACTTC. As protein: CASSPDRGLREEQYF.

This chain joins TRBV2 and TRBJ1-5; D uncertain. The CDR3 runs 14 residues. Trimming took 1 base from V and 6 from J, leaving 10 bases between them. CDR1 is SNHLY, CDR2 FYNNEI, per germline. The CDR3 DNA reads TGTGCCAGCAGTGAAGTGGGCCCTATTCAGCCCCAGCATTTT. This sequence encodes CASSEVGPIQPQHF.

This clone appeared a few times. V usage is TRBV28 and J usage is TRBJ1-1; D gene uncertain. The CDR3 runs 12 residues. V lost 8 bases and J lost 4, with 11 bases in between. CDR1 MDHEN and CDR2 SYDVKM come from the germline V gene. CDR3 loop: CASGQFGTEAFF. In DNA form, the CDR3 reads TGTGCCAGCGGCCAGTTCGGCACTGAAGCTTTCTTT. The whole variable domain, filled in from reference TRBV28 and TRBJ1-1, reads DVKVTQSSRYLVKRTGEKVFLECVQDMDHENMFWYRQDPGLGLRLIYFSYDVKMKEKGDIPEGYSVSREKKERFSLILESASTNQTSMYLCASGQFGTEAFFGQGTRLTVV.

This rearrangement joins TRBV5-5 to TRBJ2-2, with D possibly being TRBD1 (6 bases). Trimming stripped 3 bases from V and 2 bases from J, with 14 bases between. CDR1 and CDR2 from the germline V gene are SGHKS and YYEKEE (reference sequence). This CDR3 contains 16 residues. This chain's CDR3 is CASSSEGGRNTGELFF. CDR3 DNA sequence: TGTGCCAGCAGCTCGGAAGGGGGACGAAACACCGGGGAGCTGTTTTTT. Full variable domain (outside the CDR3, taken from reference TRBV5-5 and TRBJ2-2): DAGVTQSPTHLIKTRGQQVTLRCSPISGHKSVSWYQQVLGQGPQFIFQYYEKEERGRGNFPDRFSARQFPNYSSELNVNALLLGDSALYLCASSSEGGRNTGELFFGEGSRLTVL.

The chain employs TRBV28 and TRBJ1-6; D not certain. The CDR3 is made up of 11 amino acids. Deletions cut 6 bases from V and 7 bases from J, with 4 bases between. Germline values: CDR1 MDHEN, CDR2 SYDVKM. CDR3 sequence (DNA): TGTGCCAGCAGGGGCAATTCACCCCTCCACTTT. Protein sequence: CASRGNSPLHF.

The chain combines TRBV6-1 with TRBJ1-5; TRBD1 might be the D (5 bases). Germline V gene lookup returns CDR1 MNHNS and CDR2 SASEGT. The CDR3 is 15 amino acids. The ends were cut back, 4 bases at V and 4 bases at J, with 14 bases in the middle. CDR3 DNA sequence: TGTGCCAGCAGTGCCAGGGACCGGGGTAATCAGCCCCAGCATTTT. Residues: CASSARDRGNQPQHF.

The chain employs TRBV9 and TRBJ2-2; TRBD2 matches 8 bases. V lost 9 bases to trimming and J lost 0 bases; unmatched junction nucleotides: 10. This CDR3 region has 16 residues. CDR1 is SGDLS and CDR2 is YYNGEE in the germline V gene. The CDR3 loop reads CATSPGGPANTGELFF. The DNA of the CDR3 is TGTGCCACCTCCCCGGGGGGGCCCGCGAACACCGGGGAGCTGTTTTTT.

The chain has TRBV5-1 and TRBJ1-2; 7 positions agree with TRBD1. This CDR3 region has 14 residues. Germline CDR1 is SGHRS and CDR2 is YFSETQ. J was trimmed by 0 bases and V by 1 base; bases with no gene match: 0. This CDR3 is CASSLQGANYGYTF. The CDR3 region has the DNA TGCGCCAGCAGCTTGCAGGGGGCTAACTATGGCTACACCTTC.

J is TRBJ1-2 and V is TRBV7-2; D gene unclear. Germline CDR1 is SGHTA and CDR2 is FQGNSA. Between the trimmed V and J ends, which lost 1 base and 11 bases, there was a span of 8 bases. This CDR3 has 11 amino acids. The CDR3 loop is CASSLGGGYTF. DNA of the CDR3: TGTGCCAGCAGCTTAGGGGGTGGTTACACCTTC. The full variable domain, with the rest looked up from reference TRBV7-2 and TRBJ1-2, is GAGVSQSPSNKVTEKGKDVELRCDPISGHTALYWYRQSLGQGLEFLIYFQGNSAPDKSGLPSDRFSAERTGGSVSTLTIQRTQQEDSAVYLCASSLGGGYTFGSGTRLTVV.

The rearrangement joins TRBV7-2 to TRBJ2-5; a possible D gene is TRBD2 (5 bases). The CDR3 consists of 16 residues. Trimming took off 5 bases at V and 1 base at J, with 17 bases between the two ends. Per germline, CDR1 SGHTA and CDR2 FQGNSA. Written as DNA, the CDR3 is TGTGCCAGCAGCCCCGCATGGGAGCGGCCCCAAGAGACCCAGTACTTC. Translation: CASSPAWERPQETQYF.

This chain links TRBV30 with TRBJ1-3; the D is unclear. CDR1 and CDR2 from the germline V gene are GTSNPN and SVGIG (reference sequence). The CDR3 sequence is 14 residues long. Deletions cut 2 bases from V and 0 bases from J, with 8 bases between. The CDR3 sequence is CAWSPTNSGNTIYF. The CDR3 nucleotides are TGTGCCTGGAGTCCCACAAACTCTGGAAACACCATATATTTT.

The genes are TRBV6-1 and TRBJ2-3; 9 bases line up with TRBD2. The length of the CDR3 is 13 residues. CDR1 MNHNS and CDR2 SASEGT come from the germline V gene. Trimming removed 8 bases from V and 6 bases from J; junction bases left unmatched: 6. The CDR3 spells CASLSGGRDTQYF. For the CDR3, the DNA is TGTGCCAGCCTTAGCGGGGGAAGGGATACGCAGTATTTT.

V is TRBV5-4 and J is TRBJ1-1, with TRBD1 identical over 8 bases. This CDR3 has 14 amino acids. The V segment lost 3 bases and the J segment 5 bases; nucleotides outside the gene matches: 6. Germline V gene lookup returns CDR1 SGHNT and CDR2 YYREEE (reference sequence). CDR3 in amino acids: CASSSQGAGTEAFF. CDR3 DNA: TGTGCCAGCAGCTCGCAGGGGGCCGGGACTGAAGCTTTCTTT.

The CDR3 spells CASSVAGRASYNEQFF. The CDR3 coding sequence is TGTGCCAGCAGCGTAGCAGGCAGGGCGTCCTACAATGAGCAGTTCTTC. The rearrangement links TRBV9 to TRBJ2-1, with D possibly being TRBD1 (5 bases). The CDR3 runs 16 residues. CDR1 SGDLS and CDR2 YYNGEE come from the germline V gene. V lost 0 bases, J lost 1 base, and 11 bases lay in between.

V is TRBV19 and J is TRBJ1-1, with a tentative D call TRBD1 (5 bases). Trimming took off 8 bases at V and 3 bases at J, with 16 bases between the two ends. CDR1 and CDR2 from the germline V gene are LNHDA and SQIVND (reference sequence). The length of the CDR3 is 14 residues. CDR3 DNA sequence: TGTGCCAGTGGTCAGGGAAGGATGCACACTGAAGCTTTCTTT. The encoded protein is CASGQGRMHTEAFF.

The genes are TRBV5-1 and TRBJ1-2, with TRBD1 matching 10 bases. V gave up 2 bases and J gave up 3 bases; unmatched junction bases: 1. The length of the CDR3 is 14 residues. In germline, CDR1 is SGHRS, CDR2 YFSETQ. This CDR3 reads CASSFGTGDYGYTF. The CDR3 DNA reads as TGCGCCAGCAGCTTCGGGACAGGGGACTATGGCTACACCTTC.

The chain's CDR3 is CASRRAGTLNTGELFF. CDR3 sequence (DNA): TGTGCCAGCAGGCGAGCCGGGACATTAAACACCGGGGAGCTGTTTTTT. V gene TRBV5-4 combines with J gene TRBJ2-2, with D possibly matching TRBD1 (6 bases). The CDR3 is 16 amino acids. Germline CDR1 is SGHNT and CDR2 is YYREEE (reference sequence). V was clipped by 5 bases and J by 2 bases, with 16 bases between them.

This clone came up once. The chain links TRBV27 to TRBJ1-2; D unresolved. The CDR3 loop spans 15 amino acids. Germline CDR1 reads MNHEY; CDR2 reads SMNVEV (reference sequence). Trimming stripped 5 bases from V and 2 bases from J, with 15 bases between. CDR3 DNA: TGTGCCAGCAGTCCCTCGGGGAAAGGAAACTATGGCTACACCTTC. It codes for CASSPSGKGNYGYTF.

The V gene is TRBV28, the J gene TRBJ1-2; tentative D call: TRBD1 (6 bases). V gave up 3 bases and J gave up 2 bases, with 10 bases separating them. Germline V gives CDR1 MDHEN, CDR2 SYDVKM. The CDR3 is 14 residues long. CDR3 protein: CASSFGTGNYGYTF. Written as DNA, the CDR3 is TGTGCCAGCAGTTTTGGCACAGGGAACTATGGCTACACCTTC.

V is TRBV13 and J is TRBJ2-3; a weak D match, TRBD2 (5 bases). CDR1 is PRHDT, CDR2 FYEKMQ, per germline (reference sequence). V was shortened by 7 bases and J by 6 bases, with 14 bases between the two germline ends. The CDR3 consists of 13 residues. The CDR3 protein is CASTTGVRDTQYF. The CDR3 DNA sequence: TGTGCCAGCACCACCGGGGTAAGGGATACGCAGTATTTT.

The chain links TRBV5-5 to TRBJ1-1; the D is unclear. Looked up from germline, CDR1 is SGHKS and CDR2 is YYEKEE (reference sequence). V lost 0 bases, J lost 8 bases, and 11 bases lay in between. This CDR3 has 13 amino acids. The CDR3 DNA reads TGTGCCAGCAGCTTGGTAGCAGATTCCGAAGCTTTCTTT. This codes for CASSLVADSEAFF.

The chain employs TRBV18 and TRBJ1-4; D is perhaps TRBD1 (5 bases). V dropped 6 bases and J dropped 8 bases, with 13 bases sitting between them. Germline CDR1 and CDR2: KGHSH and LQKENI. The CDR3 is made up of 13 amino acids. Here the CDR3 reads CASSQGSGEKLFF. DNA for the CDR3: TGTGCCAGCTCGCAGGGTAGCGGGGAAAAACTGTTTTTT.

The chain couples TRBV6-4 to TRBJ2-2; D may be TRBD1 (6 bases). The ends were cut back, 5 bases at V and 5 bases at J, with 15 bases in the middle. The germline gives CDR1 MRHNA, CDR2 SNTAGT. The CDR3 spans 15 residues. The chain's CDR3 is CASSPWHRATGELFF. The CDR3, as DNA: TGTGCCAGCAGTCCATGGCACAGGGCGACCGGGGAGCTGTTTTTT.

The chain joins TRBV9 to TRBJ2-1, with D possibly being TRBD1 or TRBD2 (5 bases each). The V gene lost 3 bases and the J gene lost 10 bases, with 20 bases spanning the gap. Germline V gene data show CDR1 as SGDLS and CDR2 as YYNGEE. CDR3 size: 15 residues. The CDR3 protein is CASSDGPGRLIEQFF. The CDR3 coding sequence is TGTGCCAGCAGCGACGGACCGGGACGTCTCATAGAGCAGTTCTTC.

This rearrangement joins TRBV7-7 to TRBJ2-5; D is perhaps TRBD2 (6 bases). Germline CDR1 and CDR2: SSHAT and FNYEAQ (reference sequence). With 1 base removed from V and 1 base from J, the gap between germline ends came to 10 bases. The CDR3 consists of 15 residues. The CDR3 DNA reads TGTGCCAGCAGCTTAGAAAATAGCGGCCAAGAGACCCAGTACTTC. Protein product: CASSLENSGQETQYF.

The chain couples TRBV6-5 to TRBJ2-7; D possibly matches TRBD1 or TRBD2 (5 bases each). Trimming shortened V by 2 bases and J by 3 bases, and 8 bases separated the two germline ends. Germline V gene sequence: CDR1 MNHEY, CDR2 SVGAGI. This CDR3 region has 13 residues. The DNA for the CDR3 is TGTGCCAGCAGTTACGAGGGGCTCTACGAGCAGTACTTC. This sequence encodes CASSYEGLYEQYF.

The chain employs TRBV9 and TRBJ1-5; D is possibly TRBD1 (5 bases). The germline gives CDR1 SGDLS, CDR2 YYNGEE. The CDR3 runs to 14 residues. V was pared by 3 bases and J by 6 bases, with 13 bases between. CDR3 residues: CASSALGVGQPQHF. The CDR3 nucleotides read TGTGCCAGCAGCGCCCTGGGGGTGGGTCAGCCCCAGCATTTT.